This passage covers 5 T cell receptor beta chains from one sample sequenced in a study of blood T cell repertoires in COVID-19. The table came from immunoSEQ multiplex PCR; TCRdb's copy has only in-frame clones and leaves some out. The profile shows roughly 250,000 clones, 70% to 90% of them singletons. The sequencing input was peripheral blood. These receptors were collected from a woman younger than 45 with acute or convalescent COVID-19.

The genes are TRBV5-1 and TRBJ2-5; 7 bases align to TRBD2. The J segment lost 0 bases and the V segment lost 0 bases, leaving 8 bases of the junction unmatched. The CDR3 has 17 residues. The V gene's germline CDR1 is SGHRS and CDR2 YFSETQ. As DNA, the CDR3 is TGCGCCAGCAGCTTGGGGCCTAGCGGACTGTACCAAGAGACCCAGTACTTC. Translation: CASSLGPSGLYQETQYF.

The V call is TRBV6-5, the J call TRBJ1-5; TRBD1 aligns across 8 bases. The junction had 5 bases not matched to a gene; V was cut back by 6 bases and J by 1 base. Germline V CDR1 and CDR2: MNHEY, SVGAGI. The CDR3 has 15 residues. CDR3 bases: TGTGCCAGCAGCCCAGACAGGGGAAGCAATCAGCCCCAGCATTTT. This gives the protein CASSPDRGSNQPQHF.

The rearrangement uses TRBV18 and TRBJ2-3, with D possibly matching TRBD1 (5 bases). CDR1 and CDR2 (germline): KGHSH, LQKENI. The CDR3 totals 15 residues. Trimming took 5 bases from V and 5 from J, leaving 17 bases between them. The DNA of the CDR3 is TGTGCCAGCTCAGCCTCAGGGCCGTGGGGAGATACGCAGTATTTT. Its protein product is CASSASGPWGDTQYF.

This clone was detected a few times. The chain uses TRBV6-5 and TRBJ1-2; TRBD1 matches 7 bases. The CDR3 length is 14 residues. V shed 4 bases and J 4 bases; nucleotides not matched to a gene: 6. CDR1 is MNHEY, CDR2 SVGAGI, per germline. The CDR3 here is CASSSTGSGYGYTF. The CDR3 nucleotides are TGTGCCAGCAGTTCGACAGGGTCGGGCTATGGCTACACCTTC.

The chain links TRBV11-2 to TRBJ2-7; the D is unclear. CDR3 size: 12 residues. Deletions cut 5 bases from V and 4 bases from J, with 9 bases between. Germline lookup yields CDR1 SGHAT and CDR2 FQNNGV. The CDR3 DNA sequence: TGTGCCAGCAGCCGAGCTACGTACGAGCAGTACTTC. This codes for CASSRATYEQYF.